Listed here are 18 T cell receptor beta chains from one sample, sequenced in a study of T cell responses to AZD1222 COVID-19 vaccine. Data came from immunoSEQ multiplex PCR; TCRdb stores just in-frame clones and leaves some out. The sample comprises 100,000 to 120,000 clones, approximately 89% of which are singletons, and around 3.3% rests with the top ten. The sequencing here drew on peripheral blood, taken on day 0 of MenACWY control vaccination. These receptors came from an adult in good health.

The chain combines TRBV5-1 with TRBJ1-2; D is unresolved. V was trimmed by 0 bases and J by 5 bases, leaving 8 bases between them. Per germline, CDR1 SGHRS and CDR2 YFSETQ. The CDR3 sequence is 13 residues long. In nucleotides, the CDR3 is TGCGCCAGCAGCTTGGGGGGTCTGTATGGCTACACCTTC. Its translation: CASSLGGLYGYTF.

The V gene is TRBV7-9, the J gene TRBJ1-6; the D is unclear. This CDR3 has 13 amino acids. V was shortened by 3 bases and J by 5 bases, with 5 bases between the two germline ends. The germline V gene encodes CDR1 SEHNR and CDR2 FQNEAQ (reference sequence). In nucleotides, the CDR3 is TGTGCCAGCAGCTTGAGCCATAATTCACCCCTCCACTTT. Encoded protein: CASSLSHNSPLHF. The full variable domain, completed using reference TRBV7-9 and TRBJ1-6, is DTGVSQNPRHKITKRGQNVTFRCDPISEHNRLYWYRQTLGQGPEFLTYFQNEAQLEKSRLLSDRFSAERPKGSFSTLEIQRTEQGDSAMYLCASSLSHNSPLHFGNGTRLTVT.

The chain is built from TRBV24-1 and TRBJ2-2; tentatively, D is TRBD2 (5 bases). The V gene's germline CDR1 is KGHDR and CDR2 SFDVKD. V gave up 2 bases and J gave up 5 bases, with 5 bases separating them. This CDR3 region has 13 residues. The CDR3 protein is CATSDWRTGELFF. CDR3 nucleotides: TGTGCCACCAGTGATTGGAGGACCGGGGAGCTGTTTTTT.

Written as DNA, the CDR3 is TGCGCCAGCAGCCAAGACCCCGGGATAAGCTCCTACGAGCAGTACTTC. Its translation is CASSQDPGISSYEQYF. The rearrangement joins TRBV4-1 to TRBJ2-7, with D maybe TRBD2 (5 bases). CDR1 and CDR2 from the germline V gene are MGHRA and YSYEKL. Trimming took off 0 bases at V and 0 bases at J, with 12 bases between the two ends. The length of the CDR3 is 16 residues.

The chain combines TRBV10-2 with TRBJ2-7; unclear D gene. CDR3 length equals 14 residues. Between the trimmed V and J ends, which lost 8 bases and 0 bases, there was a span of 14 bases. Germline CDR1 WSHSY, CDR2 SAAADI. The CDR3 loop is CASGLTRSSYEQYF. The CDR3 nucleotides are TGCGCCAGCGGCCTTACTCGGAGCTCCTACGAGCAGTACTTC.

The chain combines TRBV19 with TRBJ1-1; 8 bases agree with TRBD1. The CDR3 covers 18 residues. Germline values: CDR1 LNHDA, CDR2 SQIVND (reference sequence). J was trimmed by 1 base and V by 1 base; bases with no gene match: 11. The chain's CDR3 is CASSIVGTGTKGNTEAFF. The CDR3 DNA sequence: TGTGCCAGTAGTATAGTCGGGACAGGAACAAAGGGGAACACTGAAGCTTTCTTT.

V gene TRBV29-1 combines with J gene TRBJ2-3; 8 bases agree with TRBD1. There are 17 residues in the CDR3. CDR1 and CDR2 from the germline V gene are SQVTM and ANQGSEA. V shed 3 bases and J 1 base; nucleotides not matched to a gene: 12. The DNA for the CDR3 is TGCAGCGTTGAGGGTAACCTACAGGGGGTGGGCACAGATACGCAGTATTTT. Amino acids: CSVEGNLQGVGTDTQYF.

The V and J genes are TRBV3-1 (or the pseudogene TRBV3-2) and TRBJ2-3; D may match TRBD1 or TRBD2 (6 bases each). The CDR3 runs 14 residues. CDR1 and CDR2 from the germline V gene are LGHDT and YNNKEL (reference sequence). V lost 2 bases to trimming and J lost 2 bases, with 8 bases between them. CDR3 residues: CASSQRGATDTQYF. The DNA for the CDR3 is TGTGCCAGCAGCCAAAGGGGGGCCACAGATACGCAGTATTTT.

This chain links TRBV9 with TRBJ2-2, with TRBD2 identical over 11 bases. The CDR3 contains 18 residues. Germline lookup yields CDR1 SGDLS and CDR2 YYNGEE. V gave up 3 bases and J gave up 7 bases; unmatched junction bases: 14. The CDR3 coding sequence is TGTGCCAGCAGCGCAACTAGCGGGGGCTACACTCGCCTCGGGGAGCTGTTTTTT. It specifies CASSATSGGYTRLGELFF.

V and J are TRBV10-2 and TRBJ2-6; 9 positions agree with TRBD1. The CDR3 has 16 residues. V was pared by 6 bases and J by 2 bases, with 5 bases of the junction left unmatched. Germline V gene lookup returns CDR1 WSHSY and CDR2 SAAADI. The CDR3 sequence is CASRRTGEPGANVLTF. The CDR3, as DNA: TGCGCCAGCAGGAGGACAGGGGAGCCTGGGGCCAACGTCCTGACTTTC.

The rearrangement uses TRBV5-1 and TRBJ2-7; D assignment may be TRBD1 or TRBD2 (5 bases each). The V and J ends lost 5 bases and 6 bases respectively, with 18 bases between them. This CDR3 region has 14 residues. The germline V gene encodes CDR1 SGHRS and CDR2 YFSETQ. Here the CDR3 reads CASSPTSVGAEQYF. The CDR3 DNA reads as TGCGCCAGCAGTCCTACGTCGGTCGGGGCCGAGCAGTACTTC.

The chain is built from TRBV24-1 and TRBJ1-1; D remains ambiguous. This CDR3 region has 14 residues. With 0 bases removed from V and 4 bases from J, the gap between germline ends came to 8 bases. Germline V gives CDR1 KGHDR, CDR2 SFDVKD. This CDR3 is CATSDLGFRTEAFF. The DNA for the CDR3 is TGTGCCACCAGTGATTTGGGGTTTCGCACTGAAGCTTTCTTT.

The rearrangement uses TRBV5-1 and TRBJ2-1; 8 nucleotides align to TRBD1. Looked up from germline, CDR1 is SGHRS and CDR2 is YFSETQ. Unmatched junction bases numbered 8, after V lost 5 bases and J lost 4 bases. This CDR3 contains 15 residues. This CDR3 is CASSAGGQLYNEQFF. The DNA for the CDR3 is TGCGCCAGCAGTGCAGGGGGCCAACTTTACAATGAGCAGTTCTTC.

The genes are TRBV5-1 and TRBJ2-6; D is uncertain. V dropped 2 bases and J dropped 4 bases, with 10 bases sitting between them. The CDR3 runs 15 residues. Germline values: CDR1 SGHRS, CDR2 YFSETQ. This CDR3 reads CASSFAFSGANVLTF. DNA for the CDR3: TGCGCCAGCAGCTTCGCGTTCTCCGGGGCCAACGTCCTGACTTTC.

The V call is TRBV6-1, the J call TRBJ2-7, with unresolved D. V lost 2 bases, J lost 3 bases, and 11 bases lay in between. The length of the CDR3 is 14 residues. Per germline, CDR1 MNHNS and CDR2 SASEGT. The CDR3 reads CASSEPPRYYEQYF. CDR3 nucleotides: TGTGCCAGCAGTGAACCCCCCCGATACTACGAGCAGTACTTC.

The rearrangement uses TRBV10-3 and TRBJ2-1, with D perhaps TRBD1 or TRBD2 (5 bases each). Germline-derived CDR1 and CDR2 are ENHRY and SYGVKD. The CDR3 runs to 15 residues. V was trimmed by 7 bases and J by 7 bases, leaving 20 bases between them. This chain's CDR3 is CAINSRDPLGNEQFF. The CDR3 DNA reads as TGTGCCATCAATAGCCGGGACCCCCTGGGGAATGAGCAGTTCTTC.

The V gene is TRBV2, the J gene TRBJ1-1; D call uncertain. The CDR3 length is 11 residues. The germline gives CDR1 SNHLY, CDR2 FYNNEI. Trimming removed 6 bases from V and 2 bases from J, with 4 bases in between. The CDR3 region is CASSVNTEAFF. The CDR3 nucleotides read TGTGCCAGCAGCGTTAACACTGAAGCTTTCTTT.

A single count supports this clone. The V gene is TRBV5-1, the J gene TRBJ2-1, with D possibly matching TRBD1 (7 bases). V lost 4 bases to trimming and J lost 8 bases, with 16 bases between them. CDR1 SGHRS and CDR2 YFSETQ come from the germline V gene. The CDR3 covers 14 residues. For the CDR3, the DNA is TGCGCCAGCAGCCAGGGGGGAAGGGACTATGAGCAGTTCTTC. It codes for CASSQGGRDYEQFF.